This TCR beta chain was recovered during a study of cytomegalovirus exposure and HLA in healthy donors. General study findings and limits: First-cohort TCR clusters tended to co-occur in the approximately 110 validation repertoires, a later analysis found.

The assay was immunoSEQ multiplex PCR, and TCRdb's table has in-frame clones only and misses some. Of about 64,000 clones in the sample, roughly 89% were seen once. This clone was seen a handful of times. Its antigen remains unknown. The V and J ends lost 5 bases and 3 bases respectively, with 14 bases between them. Germline loops: CDR1 MNHNS, CDR2 SASEGT. This CDR3 has 14 amino acids. The sequence derives from a woman aged 18-29 years in good health and CMV-seronegative. The rearrangement uses TRBV6-1 and TRBJ2-7, with D unresolved. Sequencing was carried out using PBMCs. CDR3 nucleotides: TGTGCCAGCAGTCTTGAGGCCGGCGGCTACGAGCAGTACTTC. Its translation is CASSLEAGGYEQYF.